This T cell receptor (beta chain) was identified in a study of cytomegalovirus exposure and HLA in healthy donors. General study results and limits: According to a subsequent analysis, TCR clusters from the first cohort were inclined to appear together in the roughly 120 validation repertoires. The study found most TCR sequences rare, yet found some public TCRs in many donors. There were a few CMV-associated chains whose specificity for CMV antigens was confirmed in vitro.

Sequencing was performed with immunoSEQ multiplex PCR; in TCRdb, only in-frame clones are kept and a portion is missing. The sample contains around 150,000 clones, roughly 91% of which appear only once. As concerns this clone: Antigen: not known.

The CDR3 has 16 amino acids. Germline V CDR1 and CDR2: LNHDA, SQIVND (reference sequence). V lost 6 bases to trimming and J lost 0 bases, with 17 bases between them. The sequence came from a man between 18 and 29 years old in good health and CMV-seropositive. This chain connects TRBV19 to TRBJ1-1; the D gene is possibly TRBD1 (5 bases). The sample taken for sequencing was PBMCs. The CDR3 DNA is TGTGCCAGTAGCCCGGGGGGGACCCTGTTGAACACTGAAGCTTTCTTT. Translated, it gives CASSPGGTLLNTEAFF.